This TCR beta chain is drawn from a study of Graves' ophthalmopathy and Graves' hyperthyroidism. Whole-study results and caveats: The blood repertoire also included most expanded thyroid clonotypes above 0.001 frequency. Ophthalmopathy versus stable hyperthyroidism: 13-signature model gave 87.88% sensitivity, 81.08% specificity.

Using RNA transcripts, the TCR beta CDR3 regions were amplified. The first-round RT-PCR employed HTBI primers together with the Qiagen OneStep RT-PCR kit. A multiplex PCR was then performed as the second round. TCRdb ran MiXCR on the multiplex PCR reads and lists one entry per CDR3 protein. The table shows about 220,000 distinct CDR3 sequences, with roughly 21% occurring only once. Uncontrolled infections, other autoimmune diseases, pregnancy or lactation barred patients from enrollment. Sampling 10 ml of fresh peripheral blood provided the PBMCs. Points on this clonotype: Its matching antigen is unknown.

Between the trimmed V and J ends, which lost 2 bases and 3 bases, there was a span of 11 bases. The germline V gene has CDR1 LGHDT and CDR2 YNNKEL (reference sequence). The CDR3 is 14 residues long. Input material: peripheral blood. The TCR was taken from a woman aged 45-65 years with Graves' ophthalmopathy. The chain is built from TRBV3-1 and TRBJ2-7, with D possibly being TRBD2 (6 bases). The DNA for the CDR3 is TGTGCCAGCAGCCAAAGGGGACTCTTCTACGAGCAGTACTTC. It translates to CASSQRGLFYEQYF.